Below are 3 T cell receptor beta chains sequenced from a single sample in a study of blood T cell repertoires in COVID-19. This table comes from immunoSEQ multiplex PCR, and its TCRdb copy is limited to in-frame clones, with some not included. The top ten clones hold around 12% of a sample with around 430,000 clones, approximately 89% of them seen once. The sequencing sample was made of peripheral blood. The receptor source for this set is a woman in her fifties or sixties with COVID-19, enrolled during active disease.

CDR3 nucleotide sequence: TGTGCCAGCAGCCAAGTAGCAGGGGTGGTGGACACCATATATTTT. Translated, it gives CASSQVAGVVDTIYF. This chain connects TRBV3-1 (or the pseudogene TRBV3-2) to TRBJ1-3; tentatively, D is TRBD1 (6 bases). The CDR3 spans 15 residues. Trimming took 1 base from V and 8 from J, leaving 15 bases between them. Germline CDR1 reads LGHDT; CDR2 reads YNNKEL (reference sequence).

The V call is TRBV10-3, the J call TRBJ1-5; D might be TRBD1 (6 bases). The CDR3 is made up of 13 amino acids. Germline V CDR1 and CDR2: ENHRY, SYGVKD. The V and J ends lost 3 bases and 6 bases respectively, with 9 bases between them. The CDR3 DNA is TGTGCCATCAGTGAAAGGGGGAGTCAGCCCCAGCATTTT. Residues: CAISERGSQPQHF.

This sequence joins TRBV9 and TRBJ1-1; 7 bases map to TRBD1. The J segment lost 7 bases and the V segment lost 3 bases, leaving 12 bases of the junction unmatched. The CDR3 is 15 amino acids. Germline V CDR1 and CDR2: SGDLS, YYNGEE. In DNA, the CDR3 is TGTGCCAGCAGCGCGAGAGAGGGGGCAAGGGGTGAAGCTTTCTTT. Its translation: CASSAREGARGEAFF.